This note documents a single TCR beta chain sequence. The repertoire was sequenced with immunoSEQ multiplex PCR; TCRdb's copy has only in-frame clones and lacks some. The sample has about 68,000 clones; roughly 80% are singletons. This specimen belongs to a study of OX40 agonist ivuxolimab in advanced cancers. Trimming cost V 4 bases and J 2 bases, with 16 bases left between them. The length of the CDR3 is 15 residues. Germline CDR1 reads SQVTM; CDR2 reads ANQGSEA. This specimen was CD4+ or CD8+ T cells sorted from blood, taken in a trial of the OX40 agonist ivuxolimab. The sequence was obtained from an adult with an advanced solid tumor such as melanoma, head and neck, liver or kidney cancer. The chain is built from TRBV29-1 and TRBJ2-3; weak D call: TRBD1 (6 bases). CDR3 amino acids: CSVVRAGDSTDTQYF. CDR3 sequence (DNA): TGCAGCGTTGTAAGGGCAGGGGATTCCACAGATACGCAGTATTTT.